These 11 T cell receptor beta chains were all obtained from the same sample, sequenced in a study of cytomegalovirus exposure and HLA in healthy donors. The PCR ran on 60 Vbeta and 13 Jbeta primers. Repertoires were generated with immunoSEQ multiplex PCR, while TCRdb's copy carries only in-frame clones and drops some. This table holds tens of thousands of clones. The sequencing sample was made of PBMCs. The origin of the receptors is a male donor in good health and CMV-seronegative.

The rearrangement uses TRBV2 and TRBJ1-1; possible D gene TRBD1, 6 bases. Trimming took off 3 bases at V and 1 base at J, with 9 bases between the two ends. Per germline, CDR1 SNHLY and CDR2 FYNNEI. This CDR3 contains 14 residues. As DNA, the CDR3 is TGTGCCAGCAGTGACAGGACAGAGAACACTGAAGCTTTCTTT. Residues: CASSDRTENTEAFF.

The chain employs TRBV7-9 and TRBJ2-2, with 10 bases fitting TRBD1. Trimming took 4 bases from V and 2 from J; bases not matched to a gene: 10. The CDR3 runs to 18 residues. Germline-derived CDR1 and CDR2 are SEHNR and FQNEAQ (reference sequence). In DNA form, the CDR3 reads TGTGCCAGCAGCTCGCCCTCCAGGACAGGGGGTAACACCGGGGAGCTGTTTTTT. This gives the protein CASSSPSRTGGNTGELFF.

This sequence joins TRBV5-1 and TRBJ1-6; D gene unclear. V gave up 2 bases and J gave up 10 bases, with 19 bases separating them. This CDR3 spans 16 amino acids. Germline V gene sequence: CDR1 SGHRS, CDR2 YFSETQ. The CDR3, as DNA: TGCGCCAGCAGCTTTGGTCAAAGCGGGTTTCGCTCACCCCTCCACTTT. Protein product: CASSFGQSGFRSPLHF.

A word on this clone: Other DNA sequences from this sample encode an identical CDR3 as well. The gene calls are TRBV6-1 and TRBJ2-3, with 7 bases fitting TRBD2. The CDR3 is 16 amino acids. With V trimmed by 2 bases and J by 2 bases, 7 bases remained unmatched. Germline V lookup: CDR1 MNHNS, CDR2 SASEGT. DNA of the CDR3: TGTGCCAGCAGTGAACCTAGCGGCTCCTCCACAGATACGCAGTATTTT. It codes for CASSEPSGSSTDTQYF.

V is TRBV7-9 and J is TRBJ2-7; TRBD2 might be the D (7 bases). CDR3 length: 15 residues. Germline CDR1 is SEHNR and CDR2 is FQNEAQ (reference sequence). Trimming removed 4 bases from V and 6 bases from J, with 19 bases in between. CDR3 nucleotides: TGTGCCAGCAGCTCGGAATGGGGGGGCGTGTCCGAGCAGTACTTC. This codes for CASSSEWGGVSEQYF. The full variable domain, its missing parts supplied by reference TRBV7-9 and TRBJ2-7, is DTGVSQNPRHKITKRGQNVTFRCDPISEHNRLYWYRQTLGQGPEFLTYFQNEAQLEKSRLLSDRFSAERPKGSFSTLEIQRTEQGDSAMYLCASSSEWGGVSEQYFGPGTRLTVT.

This chain uses TRBV14 with TRBJ2-7; a possible D gene is TRBD2 (6 bases). The CDR3 is 13 residues long. V dropped 1 base and J dropped 6 bases, with 10 bases sitting between them. Germline V gene lookup returns CDR1 SGHDN and CDR2 FVKESK. CDR3 coding DNA: TGTGCCAGCAGCCAAGGGGGGGTGGGCGAGCAGTACTTC. Protein product: CASSQGGVGEQYF. Drawing the rest from reference TRBV14 and TRBJ2-7, the complete variable domain is EAGVTQFPSHSVIEKGQTVTLRCDPISGHDNLYWYRRVMGKEIKFLLHFVKESKQDESGMPNNRFLAERTGGTYSTLKVQPAELEDSGVYFCASSQGGVGEQYFGPGTRLTVT.

The J gene is TRBJ1-5, the V gene TRBV19, with D possibly being TRBD1 (6 bases). The CDR3 runs 13 residues. V was clipped by 4 bases and J by 4 bases, with 8 bases between them. The germline V gene has CDR1 LNHDA and CDR2 SQIVND (reference sequence). CDR3 DNA sequence: TGTGCCAGTAGTAAGCAGGGGAATCAGCCCCAGCATTTT. Translated, it gives CASSKQGNQPQHF.

The V gene is TRBV7-2, the J gene TRBJ2-7; 10 bases fit TRBD1. Germline V gene lookup returns CDR1 SGHTA and CDR2 FQGNSA. The CDR3 runs 15 residues. V dropped 6 bases and J dropped 2; count of bases not matched to a gene: 7. In DNA form, the CDR3 reads TGTGCCAGCAGGATAACCGGGACAGGGGCCTACGAGCAGTACTTC. It translates to CASRITGTGAYEQYF.

The J gene is TRBJ2-7, the V gene TRBV28; the D gene is possibly TRBD2 (7 bases). The CDR3 has 12 residues. V shed 8 bases and J shed 5 bases, with 13 bases lying between them. Germline lookup yields CDR1 MDHEN and CDR2 SYDVKM. The CDR3 coding sequence is TGTGCCAGCGGGGGGGGCGCCCACGAGCAGTACTTC. Residues: CASGGGAHEQYF.

The rearrangement uses TRBV28 and TRBJ2-1, with D hard to call. The CDR3 length is 13 residues. V lost 7 bases and J 3 bases, leaving 10 bases between the germline ends. CDR1 and CDR2 from the germline V gene are MDHEN and SYDVKM. In nucleotides, the CDR3 is TGTGCCAGCAAAGATGCCTACTACAATGAGCAGTTCTTC. Translation gives CASKDAYYNEQFF.

The gene calls are TRBV4-2 and TRBJ1-2, with unresolved D. Germline V gene lookup returns CDR1 LGHNA and CDR2 YNFKEQ. This CDR3 has 14 residues. Trimming took 0 bases from V and 2 from J, leaving 7 bases between them. The CDR3 DNA is TGTGCCAGCAGCCAAGAGGAGGAGAACTATGGCTACACCTTC. Translated: CASSQEEENYGYTF.